This passage covers 6 T cell receptor beta chains from one sample sequenced in a study of blood T cells in healthy people across ages. Combining a sample-barcoded 5' primer with a J-beta primer mix, a second PCR ran for roughly 6 to 11 cycles. Via MiXCR, TCRdb re-called the 5' RACE reads, giving one row per CDR3 protein. Among approximately 780,000 distinct CDR3 sequences listed, 25% to 30% were seen once. These data were also reused for a study on T cells of mothers and their children.

What was sequenced was blood. These TCRs come from a boy aged 10-17 years in good health.

This clonotype has just a few counts. A junction boundary mismatches the germline segment, possibly from a read error. The J gene is TRBJ1-3, the V gene TRBV7-2; D is unresolved. From germline, CDR1 is SGHTA and CDR2 FQGNSA. This CDR3 is built from 14 residues. CDR3 DNA sequence: TGTGCCAGCTGCTTAACTGGAGCTGGAAACACCATATATTTT. It encodes CASCLTGAGNTIYF.

The table lists this clonotype with a few counts. The chain uses TRBV11-2 and TRBJ1-4; possibly TRBD1 for D (5 bases). Germline V gene lookup returns CDR1 SGHAT and CDR2 FQNNGV. V lost 1 base, J lost 8 bases, and 20 bases lay in between. The CDR3 has 17 residues. This chain's CDR3 is CASSLGVWAGSFEKLFF. In DNA, the CDR3 is TGTGCCAGCAGCTTAGGGGTGTGGGCAGGGAGCTTCGAAAAACTGTTTTTT.

The V call is TRBV28, the J call TRBJ2-3; D is perhaps TRBD1 (5 bases). Germline-derived CDR1 and CDR2 are MDHEN and SYDVKM. Trimming left V 2 bases short and J 2 bases short, with 11 bases between. The CDR3 totals 15 residues. CDR3 nucleotide sequence: TGTGCCAGCAGTTTAGGGGCGGCGACCACAGATACGCAGTATTTT. Translated, it gives CASSLGAATTDTQYF.

This clonotype showed up just a few times. The rearrangement uses TRBV3-1 and TRBJ2-4, with 9 bases identical to TRBD1. J was trimmed by 4 bases and V by 10 bases; bases with no gene match: 5. The CDR3 is 13 residues long. CDR1 LGHDT and CDR2 YNNKEL come from the germline V gene (reference sequence). The CDR3 here is CATRDRAKNIQYF. Written as DNA, the CDR3 is TGTGCCACCCGGGACAGGGCAAAAAACATTCAGTACTTC. Filled out from reference TRBV3-1 and TRBJ2-4, the complete variable domain reads DTAVSQTPKYLVTQMGNDKSIKCEQNLGHDTMYWYKQDSKKFLKIMFSYNNKELIINETVPNRFSPKSPDKAHLNLHINSLELGDSAVYFCATRDRAKNIQYFGAGTRLSVL.

This chain connects TRBV21-1 to TRBJ2-3; TRBD2, the D gene given by the table, was not confirmed from the DNA. TRBV21-1 is a pseudogene. CDR3 length: 19 residues. CDR3 bases: TGTGCCAGCTGCCGGAGTGGGCTAGCGGGGGAGAAACGCACAGATACGCAGTATTTT. Its translation: CASCRSGLAGEKRTDTQYF.

The rearrangement joins TRBV29-1 to TRBJ1-2; D is unresolved. The CDR3 length is 14 residues. The V and J ends lost 7 bases and 5 bases respectively, with 20 bases between them. Germline CDR1 reads SQVTM; CDR2 reads ANQGSEA. CDR3 coding DNA: TGCAGCGCTGCCCGCGAGTCCCGTGGGTATGGCTACACCTTC. Amino acids: CSAARESRGYGYTF.